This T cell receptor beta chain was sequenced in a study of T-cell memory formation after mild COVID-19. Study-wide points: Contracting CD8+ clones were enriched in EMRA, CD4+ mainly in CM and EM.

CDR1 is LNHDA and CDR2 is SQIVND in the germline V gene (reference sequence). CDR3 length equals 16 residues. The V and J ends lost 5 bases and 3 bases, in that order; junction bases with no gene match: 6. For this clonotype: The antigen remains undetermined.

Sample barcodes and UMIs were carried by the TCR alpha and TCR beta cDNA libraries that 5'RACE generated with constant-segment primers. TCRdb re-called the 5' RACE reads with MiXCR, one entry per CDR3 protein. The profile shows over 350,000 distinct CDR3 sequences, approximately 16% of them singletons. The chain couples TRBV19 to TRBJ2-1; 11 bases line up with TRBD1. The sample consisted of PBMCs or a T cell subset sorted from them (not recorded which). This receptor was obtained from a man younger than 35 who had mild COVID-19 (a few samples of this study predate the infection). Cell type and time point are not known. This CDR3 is CASSRRTGGVYNEQFF. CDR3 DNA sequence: TGTGCCAGTAGTCGAAGGACAGGGGGCGTCTACAATGAGCAGTTCTTC. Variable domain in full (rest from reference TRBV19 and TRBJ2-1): DGGITQSPKYLFRKEGQNVTLSCEQNLNHDAMYWYRQDPGQGLRLIYYSQIVNDFQKGDIAEGYSVSREKKESFPLTVTSAQKNPTAFYLCASSRRTGGVYNEQFFGPGTRLTVL.